This T cell receptor beta chain was documented in a study of blood T cell repertoires in COVID-19. Study context: Material from acute and convalescent COVID-19 was sourced from the United States, Italy and Spain.

The CDR3 spans 11 residues. CDR1 and CDR2 from the germline V gene are SNHLY and FYNNEI. V dropped 8 bases and J dropped 1 base, with 5 bases sitting between them. Original processing methods: Estimates of nucleated cell counts were drawn from the amplification of reference gene primers. The assay was immunoSEQ multiplex PCR, and TCRdb's table has in-frame clones only and misses some. The V and J calls and clone size come from that table; D and trimming were worked out from the DNA. The sample includes hundreds of thousands of clones, roughly nine tenths of them seen just once. Specimen: PBMCs or T cells enriched from blood (not recorded which). The sequence derives from a man younger than 35 who had recovered from COVID-19. J is TRBJ1-1 and V is TRBV2; D is ambiguous. The CDR3 DNA sequence: TGTGCCAGCGGCAGGAACACTGAAGCTTTCTTT. As protein: CASGRNTEAFF.